A single sample gave rise to the 26 T cell receptor beta chains below, sequenced in a study of blood T cell repertoires in COVID-19. Sequencing was performed with immunoSEQ multiplex PCR; in TCRdb, only in-frame clones are kept and a portion is missing. The table lists some 200,000 clones, 60% to 80% of them singletons. The sample was peripheral blood. These TCRs come from a woman in her 70s with acute or convalescent COVID-19.

The CDR3 region is CAWRGGQAGELFF. In nucleotides, the CDR3 is TGTGCCTGGAGGGGAGGACAGGCCGGGGAGCTGTTTTTT. The rearrangement links TRBV30 to TRBJ2-2; D possibly corresponds to TRBD1 (7 bases). V was clipped by 3 bases and J by 6 bases, with 11 bases between them. Germline V CDR1 and CDR2: GTSNPN, SVGIG (reference sequence). The CDR3 totals 13 residues.

The chain carries TRBV19 and TRBJ1-1; TRBD1 matches 7 bases. The germline V gene has CDR1 LNHDA and CDR2 SQIVND (reference sequence). Trimming removed 4 bases from V and 0 bases from J; junction bases left unmatched: 8. This CDR3 comprises 16 residues. CDR3 loop: CASSTGTAVLNTEAFF. The CDR3 coding sequence is TGTGCCAGTAGTACAGGGACAGCCGTCTTGAACACTGAAGCTTTCTTT.

V usage is TRBV11-3 and J usage is TRBJ2-1; 12 positions agree with TRBD2. This CDR3 contains 15 residues. Losses at the gene ends were 3 bases for V and 7 bases for J; bases not matched to a gene: 4. The V gene's germline CDR1 is SGHNT and CDR2 YENEEA. The CDR3 is CASSLTSGRGNEQFF. CDR3 coding DNA: TGTGCCAGCAGCTTGACTAGCGGGAGAGGGAATGAGCAGTTCTTC.

This chain joins TRBV30 and TRBJ1-1; D is ambiguous. This CDR3 contains 13 residues. The V gene lost 2 bases and the J gene lost 8 bases, with 15 bases spanning the gap. Germline assignment: CDR1 GTSNPN and CDR2 SVGIG (reference sequence). CDR3 sequence: CAWSRTSAGEAFF. CDR3 nucleotides: TGTGCCTGGAGTCGCACTTCGGCGGGCGAAGCTTTCTTT.

This clone turned up a few times. The rearrangement joins TRBV5-1 to TRBJ1-4; 7 bases are shared with TRBD1. After removal of 5 bases from V and 7 bases from J, the junction contained 14 bases not matched to a gene. The germline gives CDR1 SGHRS, CDR2 YFSETQ. This CDR3 region has 16 residues. This CDR3 reads CASREGGLTGSEKLFF. The CDR3 DNA reads as TGCGCCAGCAGGGAAGGGGGCTTGACAGGGAGTGAAAAACTGTTTTTT. Using reference TRBV5-1 and TRBJ1-4 for the parts outside the CDR3, the full variable domain is KAGVTQTPRYLIKTRGQQVTLSCSPISGHRSVSWYQQTPGQGLQFLFEYFSETQRNKGNFPGRFSGRQFSNSRSEMNVSTLELGDSALYLCASREGGLTGSEKLFFGSGTQLSVL.

This chain joins TRBV7-2 and TRBJ2-1, with TRBD2 as a possible D gene (5 bases). Trimming pared 6 bases from V and 9 bases from J, leaving 9 bases between. This CDR3 has 11 residues. Germline CDR1 and CDR2: SGHTA and FQGNSA. CDR3 sequence (DNA): TGTGCCAGCAGGGACGCGGGTGAGCAGTTCTTC. Residues: CASRDAGEQFF.

V usage is TRBV28 and J usage is TRBJ2-2, with TRBD1 identical over 10 bases. V trimming: 7 bases; J trimming: 5 bases; junction bases outside the gene matches: 4. The length of the CDR3 is 14 residues. Germline assignment: CDR1 MDHEN and CDR2 SYDVKM. CDR3 nucleotide sequence: TGTGCCAGCATCCGGACAGGGGGAACCGGGGAGCTGTTTTTT. Its protein product is CASIRTGGTGELFF.

The table lists this clone with a few counts. This rearrangement joins TRBV2 to TRBJ2-7, with TRBD2 as a possible D gene (5 bases). CDR1 is SNHLY, CDR2 FYNNEI, per germline. Trimming removed 6 bases from V and 2 bases from J, with 14 bases in between. The CDR3 is made up of 14 amino acids. Here the CDR3 DNA reads TGTGCCAGCAGGGTAGGGCTAGCTGCCTACGAGCAGTACTTC. Translating it yields CASRVGLAAYEQYF. Full variable domain (remainder filled in from reference TRBV2 and TRBJ2-7): EPEVTQTPSHQVTQMGQEVILRCVPISNHLYFYWYRQILGQKVEFLVSFYNNEISEKSEIFDDQFSVERPDGSNFTLKIRSTKLEDSAMYFCASRVGLAAYEQYFGPGTRLTVT.

This chain connects TRBV10-1 to TRBJ1-5; possible D gene TRBD1, 5 bases. Trimming stripped 4 bases from V and 5 bases from J, with 9 bases between. The germline CDR1 and CDR2 sequences are WNHNN and SYGVQD (reference sequence). This CDR3 is built from 13 residues. CDR3 protein: CASSAGGDQPQHF. CDR3 in DNA: TGCGCCAGCAGTGCAGGAGGGGATCAGCCCCAGCATTTT.

The rearrangement joins TRBV2 to TRBJ1-2; D gene unclear. V lost 8 bases, J lost 0 bases, and 10 bases lay in between. CDR3 length: 13 residues. Looked up from germline, CDR1 is SNHLY and CDR2 is FYNNEI. CDR3 bases: TGTGCCAGCGTAGAACGGGCTAACTATGGCTACACCTTC. This gives the protein CASVERANYGYTF.

The chain combines TRBV18 with TRBJ2-7, with D perhaps matching TRBD1 (5 bases). V lost 3 bases, J lost 7 bases, and 10 bases lay in between. The CDR3 totals 12 residues. Germline V gene lookup returns CDR1 KGHSH and CDR2 LQKENI. The CDR3 DNA is TGTGCCAGCTCACCGTCAGGGTCGGAGCAGTACTTC. It is translated as CASSPSGSEQYF.

The chain combines TRBV7-6 with TRBJ2-1, with TRBD2 matching over 7 bases. In germline, CDR1 is SGHVS, CDR2 FNYEAQ. The V gene end was trimmed by 8 bases and the J gene end by 7 bases; junction bases not matched to a gene: 23. The CDR3 covers 18 residues. The chain's CDR3 is CASHDSGLQIFTSNEQFF. The CDR3 DNA reads TGTGCCAGCCATGACTCGGGACTACAAATTTTTACATCGAATGAGCAGTTCTTC.

This rearrangement joins TRBV10-1 to TRBJ2-1; weak D call: TRBD2 (5 bases). The CDR3 consists of 12 residues. Germline CDR1 and CDR2: WNHNN and SYGVQD (reference sequence). Trimming took 8 bases from V and 6 from J, leaving 11 bases between them. The CDR3 nucleotides are TGCGCCAGCTCCGACTATTCCAATGAGCAGTTCTTC. This encodes CASSDYSNEQFF.

The chain links TRBV6-5 to TRBJ2-3; D possibly corresponds to TRBD2 (5 bases). Germline lookup yields CDR1 MNHEY and CDR2 SVGAGI. The CDR3 totals 15 residues. Trimming shortened V by 5 bases and J by 2 bases, and 14 bases separated the two germline ends. DNA for the CDR3: TGTGCCAGCAGTCTTGAGGGAGTCGACACAGATACGCAGTATTTT. Translated, it gives CASSLEGVDTDTQYF.

This chain uses TRBV5-4 with TRBJ2-1, with 10 bases fitting TRBD2. Germline CDR1 and CDR2: SGHNT and YYREEE (reference sequence). The CDR3 has 15 amino acids. V gave up 5 bases and J gave up 7 bases; unmatched junction bases: 9. The CDR3 sequence: CASSLLLAGNNEQFF. DNA of the CDR3: TGTGCCAGCAGTCTACTACTAGCGGGGAATAATGAGCAGTTCTTC.

This clone was detected only once. This sequence joins TRBV7-9 and TRBJ1-2, with 9 nucleotides matching TRBD1. CDR1 is SEHNR, CDR2 FQNEAQ, per germline (reference sequence). The CDR3 contains 13 residues. The junction had 4 bases not matched to a gene; V was cut back by 5 bases and J by 6 bases. The CDR3 coding sequence is TGTGCCAGCAGCAGGGGACAGGGTAATGGCTACACCTTC. This encodes CASSRGQGNGYTF.

The genes are TRBV7-3 and TRBJ2-7, with a possible D match to TRBD1 (6 bases). V was shortened by 2 bases and J by 3 bases, with 17 bases between the two germline ends. The germline gives CDR1 SGHTA, CDR2 FQGTGA. The CDR3 is 16 amino acids. CDR3 region: CASSLGWDTRGYEQYF. The CDR3 DNA sequence: TGTGCCAGCAGCTTAGGGTGGGACACTAGAGGCTACGAGCAGTACTTC.

The chain combines TRBV15 with TRBJ1-1, with a weak D call TRBD1 (6 bases). This CDR3 region has 15 residues. Looked up from germline, CDR1 is LNHNV and CDR2 is YYDKDF (reference sequence). V was trimmed by 3 bases and J by 2 bases, leaving 13 bases between them. The CDR3: CATSSDTGLNTEAFF. CDR3 DNA sequence: TGTGCCACCAGCAGTGACACAGGGTTAAACACTGAAGCTTTCTTT.

The chain uses TRBV12-3 or TRBV12-4 and TRBJ2-1, with TRBD1 as a possible D gene (6 bases). The CDR3 runs to 13 residues. V lost 6 bases and J lost 7, with 13 bases in between. The CDR3 bases are TGTGCCAGCAGCCAAGACAGGAGTAATGAGCAGTTCTTC. It codes for CASSQDRSNEQFF.

The CDR3, as DNA: TGCGCCAGCAGCCTGGGTAGGACAGTTACTAACTATGGCTACACCTTC. Amino acid sequence: CASSLGRTVTNYGYTF. The rearrangement uses TRBV5-1 and TRBJ1-2; tentatively, D is TRBD1 (6 bases). CDR1 is SGHRS and CDR2 is YFSETQ in the germline V gene. The CDR3 runs to 16 residues. Trimming pared 4 bases from V and 0 bases from J, leaving 16 bases between.

J is TRBJ2-1 and V is TRBV5-1; 8 bases map to TRBD1. CDR1 and CDR2 (germline): SGHRS, YFSETQ. This CDR3 region has 18 residues. The V gene end was trimmed by 3 bases and the J gene end by 1 base; junction bases not matched to a gene: 12. The CDR3 here is CASSSKHGTGVSYNEQFF. In nucleotides, the CDR3 is TGCGCCAGCAGCTCGAAGCACGGGACAGGCGTTTCCTACAATGAGCAGTTCTTC.

The sample holds one count of this clone. This chain joins TRBV15 and TRBJ1-5, with 9 bases fitting TRBD1. The ends lost 4 bases at V and 8 bases at J; junction bases unmatched: 6. Germline-derived CDR1 and CDR2 are LNHNV and YYDKDF (reference sequence). The CDR3 length is 14 residues. In DNA form, the CDR3 reads TGTGCCACCAGCATAGAACAGGGGGCAAAGCCCCAGCATTTT. Translation gives CATSIEQGAKPQHF.

The rearrangement links TRBV30 to TRBJ2-1; 8 bases match TRBD2. V was clipped by 0 bases and J by 6 bases; unmatched bases: 4. CDR3 length: 14 residues. CDR1 GTSNPN and CDR2 SVGIG come from the germline V gene (reference sequence). The CDR3 DNA reads as TGTGCCTGGAGTGTTTGGCTAGCGGGCAATGAGCAGTTCTTC. This gives the protein CAWSVWLAGNEQFF.

The V call is TRBV19, the J call TRBJ1-3, with D unresolved. CDR3 length: 14 amino acids. The V gene lost 6 bases and the J gene lost 0 bases, with 9 bases spanning the gap. The germline gives CDR1 LNHDA, CDR2 SQIVND (reference sequence). The CDR3 reads CASSSGSSGNTIYF. In DNA form, the CDR3 reads TGTGCCAGTAGCAGCGGATCCTCTGGAAACACCATATATTTT. The full variable domain, its missing parts supplied by reference TRBV19 and TRBJ1-3, is DGGITQSPKYLFRKEGQNVTLSCEQNLNHDAMYWYRQDPGQGLRLIYYSQIVNDFQKGDIAEGYSVSREKKESFPLTVTSAQKNPTAFYLCASSSGSSGNTIYFGEGSWLTVV.

This clone showed up just a few times. This chain connects TRBV29-1 to TRBJ2-5, with a possible D match to TRBD1 (5 bases). Germline V lookup: CDR1 SQVTM, CDR2 ANQGSEA. Deletions cut 3 bases from V and 3 bases from J, with 14 bases between. The CDR3 sequence is 14 residues long. CDR3 region: CSVEYRPGEETQYF. The CDR3 nucleotides are TGCAGCGTTGAGTACAGGCCCGGAGAAGAGACCCAGTACTTC.

The chain has TRBV19 and TRBJ2-4; 10 nucleotides line up with TRBD2. The germline V gene has CDR1 LNHDA and CDR2 SQIVND (reference sequence). V gave up 0 bases and J gave up 9 bases; unmatched junction bases: 14. There are 18 residues in the CDR3. The CDR3 loop reads CASSIDHSLASGSGIQYF. DNA for the CDR3: TGTGCCAGTAGTATAGATCACAGTCTGGCTAGCGGGAGTGGCATTCAGTACTTC.